This TCR beta chain was found in a study of blood T cells in healthy people across ages. This clonotype appeared once. Antigen specificity is unknown. Together with a sample-barcoded 5' primer, a J-beta primer mix was included in a second PCR lasting about 6 to 12 cycles. Via MiXCR, TCRdb re-called the 5' RACE reads, giving one row per CDR3 protein. The sample lists 750,000 to 950,000 distinct CDR3 sequences, around 24% occurring once. Donors each provided 8 to 10 milliliters of peripheral blood. Trimming at V came to 0 bases and at J to 3 bases, leaving 7 bases not matched to a gene. This CDR3 is built from 15 residues. CDR1 DFQATT and CDR2 SNEGSKA come from the germline V gene (reference sequence). General study results and limits: Donor CMV status, an unknown factor, possibly confounded changes in expanded clonotypes.

The same data also went into a second study, on T cells of mothers and their children. From that study: RNA extracted was entirely used for cDNA synthesis, approximately 1.4 ug per 15 ul. Overlap ran slightly, non-significantly higher for related than unrelated mother-child pairs.

The chain is built from TRBV20-1 and TRBJ2-7; 8 nucleotides match TRBD1. Sequences were obtained from blood. The sequence was obtained from a boy aged 10-17 years in good health. The CDR3, as DNA: TGCAGTGCTAGAGATAAAAGGGACAGGAGCTACGAGCAGTACTTC. Translating it yields CSARDKRDRSYEQYF.